Sequencing of this TCR beta chain was carried out in a study of early T cells in non-severe SARS-CoV-2 infection. Germline loops: CDR1 SQVTM, CDR2 ANQGSEA. The CDR3 extends over 12 amino acids. V dropped 4 bases and J dropped 3 bases, with 10 bases sitting between them. Researchers tagged individual cDNA molecules with unique molecular identifiers. TCRdb independently ran MiXCR on the 5' RACE reads; one entry per CDR3 protein. The sample comprises around 80,000 distinct CDR3 sequences, 12% of which are singletons, and around 3.6% rests with the top ten. The sample comprised whole blood. This chain links TRBV29-1 with TRBJ2-7; D call uncertain. This TCR was sampled from an adult who was a healthcare worker with PCR-confirmed SARS-CoV-2 infection or an uninfected control (not recorded which). CDR3 coding DNA: TGCAGCGTTGTAGGACCCCTCTACGAGCAGTACTTC. Residues: CSVVGPLYEQYF.